The 19 T cell receptor beta chains presented below share a single source sample, sequenced in a study of shared clonotypes between healthy human individuals. Repertoires were generated with immunoSEQ multiplex PCR, while TCRdb's copy carries only in-frame clones and drops some. The sample yields 550,000 to 800,000 clones, approximately 74% seen once. The source material was memory CD4+ T cells sorted from blood. Subset described: CD45RA-negative fraction. All receptors derive from a woman in her 30s in good health.

This clone has a handful of counts. The CDR3: CASSLSVLPRDTQYF. The CDR3 region has the DNA TGTGCCAGCAGTTTATCGGTGCTCCCAAGGGATACGCAGTATTTT. J is TRBJ2-3 and V is TRBV27; D not certain. The germline V gene has CDR1 MNHEY and CDR2 SMNVEV (reference sequence). Between the trimmed V and J ends, which lost 0 bases and 6 bases, there was a span of 13 bases. CDR3 length: 15 residues.

CDR3 coding DNA: TGTGCCAGCAGCACTCCCCTGGCGGGAGGCACAGATACGCAGTATTTT. Translating it yields CASSTPLAGGTDTQYF. This sequence joins TRBV11-2 and TRBJ2-3; 7 bases are a match to TRBD2. V lost 5 bases and J lost 1; bases outside the gene matches: 9. The germline V gene encodes CDR1 SGHAT and CDR2 FQNNGV. The CDR3 extends over 16 amino acids.

This clone was counted a few times. The chain uses TRBV5-5 and TRBJ2-7; the D gene could be TRBD1 or TRBD2 (6 bases each). Germline V CDR1 and CDR2: SGHKS, YYEKEE (reference sequence). V lost 1 base, J lost 0 bases, and 17 bases lay in between. This CDR3 has 17 amino acids. The chain's CDR3 is CASSLSGGGASSYEQYF. DNA of the CDR3: TGTGCCAGCAGCTTGTCCGGGGGCGGGGCCAGCTCCTACGAGCAGTACTTC. Combining the CDR3 with reference TRBV5-5 and TRBJ2-7 gives the whole variable domain DAGVTQSPTHLIKTRGQQVTLRCSPISGHKSVSWYQQVLGQGPQFIFQYYEKEERGRGNFPDRFSARQFPNYSSELNVNALLLGDSALYLCASSLSGGGASSYEQYFGPGTRLTVT.

This chain connects TRBV29-1 to TRBJ2-3; the D gene is possibly TRBD2 (5 bases). The V gene's germline CDR1 is SQVTM and CDR2 ANQGSEA. The CDR3 runs 12 residues. Trimming removed 2 bases from V and 6 bases from J, with 9 bases in between. The CDR3 region has the DNA TGCAGCGTTGAACTAGCTGCTGATACGCAGTATTTT. Its translation is CSVELAADTQYF.

The V and J genes are TRBV11-2 and TRBJ2-2, with D possibly being TRBD1 (6 bases). V dropped 3 bases and J dropped 0 bases, with 11 bases sitting between them. CDR3 size: 16 residues. Per germline, CDR1 SGHAT and CDR2 FQNNGV. The CDR3 loop reads CASSLGHRANTGELFF. The CDR3 DNA reads TGTGCCAGCAGCTTGGGCCACAGGGCGAACACCGGGGAGCTGTTTTTT.

The rearrangement joins TRBV14 to TRBJ2-1; a possible D gene is TRBD2 (5 bases). This CDR3 contains 15 residues. V was clipped by 1 base and J by 6 bases, with 13 bases between them. The germline CDR1 and CDR2 sequences are SGHDN and FVKESK. CDR3 DNA: TGTGCCAGCAGCCAAGTCGAGGGTTTTCTCAATGAGCAGTTCTTC. It specifies CASSQVEGFLNEQFF.

This clone was observed a handful of times. The chain links TRBV29-1 to TRBJ2-2, with a weak D call TRBD1 (6 bases). With 7 bases removed from V and 1 base from J, the gap between germline ends came to 13 bases. This CDR3 is 14 amino acids long. Germline CDR1 is SQVTM and CDR2 is ANQGSEA. The CDR3 sequence: CSARDNKNTGELFF. Written as DNA, the CDR3 is TGCAGCGCCCGGGACAACAAGAACACCGGGGAGCTGTTTTTT.

This chain uses TRBV11-2 with TRBJ2-1, with 9 positions matching TRBD2. The CDR3 extends over 16 amino acids. After removal of 4 bases from V and 7 bases from J, the junction contained 11 bases not matched to a gene. Germline CDR1 and CDR2: SGHAT and FQNNGV. In DNA, the CDR3 is TGTGCCAGCAGCTCCCGCTCGGCTAGCGGGGAAAATGAGCAGTTCTTC. This encodes CASSSRSASGENEQFF.

The chain has TRBV5-1 and TRBJ2-2; D remains unclear. Germline CDR1 is SGHRS and CDR2 is YFSETQ. The V end was cut by 7 bases, the J end by 2 bases, with 12 bases between. The CDR3 is 14 residues long. The CDR3 spells CASRRLGNTGELFF. Here the CDR3 DNA reads TGCGCCAGCCGCCGACTGGGAAACACCGGGGAGCTGTTTTTT. Full variable domain (outside the CDR3, taken from reference TRBV5-1 and TRBJ2-2): KAGVTQTPRYLIKTRGQQVTLSCSPISGHRSVSWYQQTPGQGLQFLFEYFSETQRNKGNFPGRFSGRQFSNSRSEMNVSTLELGDSALYLCASRRLGNTGELFFGEGSRLTVL.

As concerns this clone: One base away lies a much larger clone, so this may be a sequencing read error. CDR3 bases: TGTGCCAGCGGACGGCGGAACACTGAAGCTTTCTTT. Its protein product is CASGRRNTEAFF. The genes are TRBV19 and TRBJ1-1; unclear D gene. Per germline, CDR1 LNHDA and CDR2 SQIVND (reference sequence). This CDR3 has 12 residues. V dropped 9 bases and J dropped 1 base, with 9 bases sitting between them.

The V and J genes are TRBV7-9 and TRBJ1-1; D is possibly TRBD1 (5 bases). CDR1 and CDR2 (germline): SEHNR, FQNEAQ (reference sequence). Trimming shortened V by 3 bases and J by 3 bases, and 8 bases separated the two germline ends. The CDR3 length is 13 residues. The chain's CDR3 is CASSFGGDTEAFF. The CDR3 coding sequence is TGTGCCAGCAGCTTCGGGGGGGACACTGAAGCTTTCTTT.

This rearrangement joins TRBV30 to TRBJ1-2; 12 bases are shared with TRBD1. The V gene end was trimmed by 4 bases and the J gene end by 4 bases; junction bases not matched to a gene: 13. The CDR3 loop spans 17 amino acids. Germline values: CDR1 GTSNPN, CDR2 SVGIG (reference sequence). This chain's CDR3 is CAWTRPGQGAIGYGYTF. The CDR3 DNA is TGTGCCTGGACTCGACCGGGACAGGGGGCAATTGGCTATGGCTACACCTTC.

The chain employs TRBV28 and TRBJ1-5, with unresolved D. V lost 7 bases to trimming and J lost 1 base, with 20 bases between them. CDR1 is MDHEN and CDR2 is SYDVKM in the germline V gene. The CDR3 length is 17 residues. CDR3 region: CASTREGGWASNQPQHF. The CDR3 DNA is TGTGCCAGCACCCGGGAAGGAGGGTGGGCAAGCAATCAGCCCCAGCATTTT.

A single count supports this clone. The gene calls are TRBV6-5 and TRBJ2-7; D is perhaps TRBD1 (6 bases). Germline V gives CDR1 MNHEY, CDR2 SVGAGI. Trimming shortened V by 6 bases and J by 3 bases, and 15 bases separated the two germline ends. CDR3 length: 14 amino acids. The CDR3 region is CASSTGTISYEQYF. The CDR3 DNA follows: TGTGCCAGCAGCACCGGGACAATAAGCTACGAGCAGTACTTC.

The sample holds many counts of this clone. The sample holds other DNA sequences that translate to the same CDR3. J is TRBJ2-7 and V is TRBV20-1; D not resolved. Germline V CDR1 and CDR2: DFQATT, SNEGSKA (reference sequence). The ends were cut back, 3 bases at V and 0 bases at J, with 3 bases in the middle. The CDR3 loop spans 11 amino acids. The CDR3 bases are TGCAGTGCTAGTGCCTCCTACGAGCAGTACTTC. It specifies CSASASYEQYF.

The chain couples TRBV29-1 to TRBJ2-7; 8 nucleotides match TRBD2. The CDR3 is made up of 12 amino acids. The V segment lost 6 bases and the J segment 6 bases; nucleotides outside the gene matches: 7. CDR1 is SQVTM and CDR2 is ANQGSEA in the germline V gene. The DNA for the CDR3 is TGCAGCGTGGGACTAGTAGACAGCGAGCAGTACTTC. Its protein product is CSVGLVDSEQYF.

A note on this clone: Since a far larger clone is one base different, this is likely a read error. Other nucleotide sequences in the sample specify the same CDR3. The V call is TRBV19, the J call TRBJ2-3, with a weak D call TRBD1 (5 bases). This CDR3 region has 13 residues. Trimming cost V 3 bases and J 4 bases, with 8 bases left between them. Germline CDR1 and CDR2: LNHDA and SQIVND (reference sequence). This CDR3 is CASSIQGADTQYF. CDR3 nucleotides: TGTGCCAGTAGTATTCAGGGCGCAGATACGCAGTATTTT.

The genes are TRBV29-1 and TRBJ2-1, with a possible D match to TRBD2 (5 bases). The CDR3 has 12 residues. Germline loops: CDR1 SQVTM, CDR2 ANQGSEA. V was trimmed by 1 base and J by 7 bases, leaving 8 bases between them. CDR3 DNA sequence: TGCAGCGTTGAAGGTCTAGCAAATGAGCAGTTCTTC. It translates to CSVEGLANEQFF.

This chain uses TRBV2 with TRBJ1-1, with D perhaps TRBD1 (6 bases). V was clipped by 11 bases and J by 2 bases, with 15 bases between them. The CDR3 has 13 residues. Germline CDR1 is SNHLY and CDR2 is FYNNEI. The CDR3 sequence is CAGRTERNTEAFF. CDR3 coding DNA: TGTGCCGGAAGGACAGAAAGAAACACTGAAGCTTTCTTT.